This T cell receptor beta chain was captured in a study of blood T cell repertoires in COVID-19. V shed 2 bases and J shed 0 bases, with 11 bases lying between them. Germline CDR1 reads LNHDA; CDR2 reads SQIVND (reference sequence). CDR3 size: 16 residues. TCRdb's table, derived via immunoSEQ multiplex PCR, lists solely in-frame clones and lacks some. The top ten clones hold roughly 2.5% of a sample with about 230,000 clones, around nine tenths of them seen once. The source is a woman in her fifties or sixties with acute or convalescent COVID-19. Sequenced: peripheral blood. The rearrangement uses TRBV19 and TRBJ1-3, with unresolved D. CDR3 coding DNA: TGTGCCAGTAGTATACCCGGGGATCCCTCTGGAAACACCATATATTTT. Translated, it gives CASSIPGDPSGNTIYF.